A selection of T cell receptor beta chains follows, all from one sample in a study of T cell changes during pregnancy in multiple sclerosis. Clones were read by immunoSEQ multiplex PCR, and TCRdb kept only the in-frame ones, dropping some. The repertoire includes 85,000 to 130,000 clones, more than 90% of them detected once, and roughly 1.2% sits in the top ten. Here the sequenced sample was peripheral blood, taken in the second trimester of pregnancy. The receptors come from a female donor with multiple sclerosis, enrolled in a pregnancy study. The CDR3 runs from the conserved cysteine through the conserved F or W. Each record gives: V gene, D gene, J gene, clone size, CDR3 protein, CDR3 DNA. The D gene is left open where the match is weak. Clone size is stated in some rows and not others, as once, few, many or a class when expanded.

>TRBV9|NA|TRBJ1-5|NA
CASSVGVEGPNQPQHF
TGTGCCAGCAGCGTGGGCGTGGAGGGACCGAATCAGCCCCAGCATTTT
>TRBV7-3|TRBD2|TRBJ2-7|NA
CASSLLAGENEQYF
TGTGCCAGCAGTTTACTAGCGGGAGAGAACGAGCAGTACTTC
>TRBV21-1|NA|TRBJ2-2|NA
CASSTSDTHTGELFF
TGTGCCAGCAGCACCTCGGACACTCACACCGGGGAGCTGTTTTTT
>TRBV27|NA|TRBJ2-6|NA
CASSFYPQGSGTNVLTF
TGTGCCAGCAGTTTCTACCCCCAGGGCTCTGGGACCAACGTCCTGACTTTC
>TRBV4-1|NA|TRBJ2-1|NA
CASSAARSSYNEQFF
TGCGCCAGCAGCGCGGCGCGGAGCTCCTACAATGAGCAGTTCTTC
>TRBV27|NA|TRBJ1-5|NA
CASRSGQLYQPQHF
TGTGCCAGCCGCTCCGGACAACTCTATCAGCCCCAGCATTTT
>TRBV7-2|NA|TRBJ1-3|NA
CAVNRDSGNTIYF
TGTGCCGTTAACAGGGACTCTGGAAACACCATATATTTT
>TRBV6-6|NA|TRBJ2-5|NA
CASSPGFWETQYF
TGTGCCAGCAGTCCGGGGTTCTGGGAGACCCAGTACTTC
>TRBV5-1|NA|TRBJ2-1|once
CASSRIGGATYNEQFF
TGCGCCAGCAGCCGTATAGGGGGAGCAACCTACAATGAGCAGTTCTTC
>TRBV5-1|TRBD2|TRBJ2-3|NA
CASSSIGGSTDTQYF
TGCGCCAGCAGCTCGATCGGGGGGAGCACAGATACGCAGTATTTT
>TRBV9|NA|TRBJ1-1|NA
CASSVAPGKNTEAFF
TGTGCCAGCAGCGTAGCCCCAGGGAAGAACACTGAAGCTTTCTTT
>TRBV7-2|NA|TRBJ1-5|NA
CASSLSNQPQHF
TGTGCCAGCAGCCTTAGCAATCAGCCCCAGCATTTT
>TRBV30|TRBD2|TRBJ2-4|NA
CAGSRRGRAGVAKNIQYF
TGTGCCGGGAGTCGTCGCGGGAGGGCCGGGGTAGCCAAAAACATTCAGTACTTC
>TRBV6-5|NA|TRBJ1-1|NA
CASKYSLITEAFF
TGTGCCAGCAAATACTCCTTAATCACTGAAGCTTTCTTT
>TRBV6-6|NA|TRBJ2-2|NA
CASSYLTGELFF
TGTGCCAGCAGCTACTTAACCGGGGAACTGTTTTTT
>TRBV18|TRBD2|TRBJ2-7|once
CASSPLAGLHEQYF
TGTGCCAGCTCACCCCTAGCGGGGCTGCACGAGCAGTACTTC
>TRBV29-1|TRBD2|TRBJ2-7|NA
CSVGTSGTTSSYEQYF
TGCAGCGTTGGGACTAGCGGCACTACTTCCTCCTACGAGCAGTACTTC
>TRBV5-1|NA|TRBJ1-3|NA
CASSLERTAHSGNTIYF
TGCGCCAGCAGCTTGGAGAGGACAGCACACTCTGGAAACACCATATATTTT
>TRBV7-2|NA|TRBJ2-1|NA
CASSSPTGSEQFF
TGTGCCAGCAGCTCCCCCACCGGTTCGGAGCAGTTCTTC
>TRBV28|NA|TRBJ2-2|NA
CASSLEFPGELFF
TGTGCCAGCAGTTTGGAGTTTCCCGGGGAGCTGTTTTTT
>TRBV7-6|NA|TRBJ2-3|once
CTSGGFQGGLTDTQYF
TGTACCAGCGGCGGCTTCCAGGGGGGACTCACAGATACGCAGTATTTT
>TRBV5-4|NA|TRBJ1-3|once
CASSSGSGNTIYF
TGTGCCAGCAGCTCAGGGTCGGGCAACACCATATATTTT
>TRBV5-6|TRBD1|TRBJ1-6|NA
CASSLEQGVDSPLHF
TGTGCCAGCAGCTTGGAGCAGGGGGTGGATTCACCCCTCCACTTT
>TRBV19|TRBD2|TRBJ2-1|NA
CASSPPILAGVYNEQFF
TGTGCCAGTAGTCCTCCAATTTTAGCGGGGGTCTACAATGAGCAGTTCTTC
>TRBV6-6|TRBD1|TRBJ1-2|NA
CASTHWTGNESGYTF
TGTGCCAGCACTCACTGGACAGGGAATGAGTCGGGCTACACCTTC
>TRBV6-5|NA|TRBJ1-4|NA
CASSFDREKLFF
TGTGCCAGCAGTTTTGACAGAGAAAAACTGTTTTTT
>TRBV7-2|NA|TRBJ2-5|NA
CASSLEGVSGEETQYF
TGTGCCAGCAGCTTAGAGGGGGTTTCGGGCGAAGAGACCCAGTACTTC
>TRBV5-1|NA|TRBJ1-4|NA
CASSFQGTTNEKLFF
TGCGCCAGCAGCTTTCAGGGGACAACTAATGAAAAACTGTTTTTT
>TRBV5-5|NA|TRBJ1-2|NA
CASSFEYRSEGYTF
TGTGCCAGCAGCTTCGAATACAGGAGTGAAGGCTACACCTTC
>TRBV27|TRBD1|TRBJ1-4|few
CASSAGTGMNEKLFF
TGTGCCAGCAGTGCCGGGACAGGGATGAATGAAAAACTGTTTTTT
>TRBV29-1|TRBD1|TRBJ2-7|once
CSVGDRATEQYF
TGCAGCGTTGGGGACAGGGCGACCGAGCAGTACTTC
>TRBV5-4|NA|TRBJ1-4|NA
CASSPDSATNEKLFF
TGTGCCAGCAGCCCGGACAGTGCAACTAATGAAAAACTGTTTTTT
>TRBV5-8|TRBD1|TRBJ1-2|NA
CASSLVPGGSDGYTF
TGTGCCAGCAGCTTGGTGCCAGGGGGTTCGGATGGCTACACCTTC
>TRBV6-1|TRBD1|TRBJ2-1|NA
CASSAGTGTGGNEQFF
TGTGCCAGCAGTGCGGGAACCGGGACAGGGGGGAATGAGCAGTTCTTC
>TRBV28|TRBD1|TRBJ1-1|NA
CASRDRGSNTEAFF
TGTGCCAGCAGAGACAGGGGGTCGAACACTGAAGCTTTCTTT
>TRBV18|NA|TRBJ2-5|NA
CASSPPESRETQYF
TGTGCCAGCTCACCACCGGAGAGTCGGGAGACCCAGTACTTC
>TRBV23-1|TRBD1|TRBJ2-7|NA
CASTSPRDRGRNYEQYF
TGCGCCAGCACCTCCCCCAGGGACAGGGGTCGGAACTACGAGCAGTACTTC
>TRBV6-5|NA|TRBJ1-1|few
CASSRGHTEAFF
TGTGCCAGCAGCAGGGGACACACTGAAGCTTTCTTT
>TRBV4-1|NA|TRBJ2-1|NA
CASSQLPAPGRTYNEQFF
TGCGCCAGCAGCCAACTCCCCGCCCCCGGGAGAACCTACAATGAGCAGTTCTTC
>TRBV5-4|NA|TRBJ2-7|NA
CASSHSYEQYF
TGTGCCAGCAGCCACTCCTACGAGCAGTACTTC
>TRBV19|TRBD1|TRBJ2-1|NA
CASSETGGYLDNEQFF
TGTGCCAGTTCCGAAACAGGGGGCTATTTGGACAATGAGCAGTTCTTC
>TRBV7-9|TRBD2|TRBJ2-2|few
CASSPSTSGNTGELFF
TGTGCCAGCAGCCCGTCGACTAGCGGGAACACCGGGGAGCTGTTTTTT
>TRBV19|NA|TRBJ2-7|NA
CASSIDSGVSYEQYF
TGTGCCAGTAGTATTGACTCCGGGGTCTCCTACGAGCAGTACTTC